Included here is one TCR beta chain sequence, with context. Clones were read by immunoSEQ multiplex PCR, and TCRdb kept only the in-frame ones, dropping some. The data hold some 190,000 clones, with roughly 84% observed a single time. The ends lost 3 bases at V and 0 bases at J; junction bases unmatched: 3. The CDR3 runs to 16 residues. The germline V gene encodes CDR1 SGHDT and CDR2 YYEEEE. The data are from a study of blood T cell repertoires in COVID-19. Cohorts were determined from participant-reported clinical history. The specimen was PBMCs or T cells enriched from blood (not recorded which). This clonotype originated in a woman aged 25-40 years who had recovered from COVID-19. V gene TRBV5-6 combines with J gene TRBJ1-1; 12 bases fit TRBD1. This CDR3 reads CASSWGTGGLNTEAFF. The DNA of the CDR3 is TGTGCCAGCAGCTGGGGGACAGGGGGCCTGAACACTGAAGCTTTCTTT.